The 5 T cell receptor beta chains given below trace back to one sample, sequenced in a study of cytotoxic CD8 clonotypes in ibrutinib-treated CLL. The method was immunoSEQ multiplex PCR; TCRdb's version includes in-frame clones alone and lacks a portion of them. This sample has a few hundred thousand clones, with under 70% found just once. Sequencing was performed on PBMCs, taken after 36 months of ibrutinib treatment. Source of these receptors: a human donor with chronic lymphocytic leukemia.

CDR3 region: CASSRSVYNEQFF. The CDR3 DNA is TGCGCCAGCAGCCGCAGCGTTTACAATGAGCAGTTCTTC. The rearrangement links TRBV10-1 to TRBJ2-1; D not resolved. V was trimmed by 6 bases and J by 4 bases, leaving 10 bases between them. Germline lookup yields CDR1 WNHNN and CDR2 SYGVQD (reference sequence). There are 13 residues in the CDR3.

V gene TRBV7-3 combines with J gene TRBJ2-1; 12 bases agree with TRBD2. CDR1 is SGHTA and CDR2 is FQGTGA in the germline V gene. The CDR3 spans 14 residues. J lost 9 bases, V lost 4 bases, and 4 bases had no gene match. In DNA, the CDR3 is TGTGCCAGCAGCTCGACTAGCGGGAGTCTTGAGCAGTTCTTC. This encodes CASSSTSGSLEQFF.

This clone showed up just once. The V gene is TRBV19, the J gene TRBJ1-2, with a possible D match to TRBD1 (5 bases). Germline-derived CDR1 and CDR2 are LNHDA and SQIVND (reference sequence). This CDR3 comprises 16 residues. The germline V and J ends were trimmed by 1 base and 8 bases, with 20 bases remaining between them. The CDR3 DNA sequence: TGTGCCAGTAGTATAGCTCAAGAGACAGCCTTTTGGGGCTACACCTTC. This codes for CASSIAQETAFWGYTF.

A word on this clone: One junction end does not reproduce the germline sequence, and a read error may be involved. The V gene is TRBV7-2, the J gene TRBJ2-7, with D perhaps matching TRBD2 (5 bases). There are 11 residues in the CDR3. Germline lookup yields CDR1 SGHTA and CDR2 FQGNSA. CDR3 coding DNA: TGTGCCAGCAGCGAACTAGGGCGTTTGCACTTC. Residues: CASSELGRLHF.

The chain uses TRBV19 and TRBJ2-7, with D unresolved. The germline CDR1 and CDR2 sequences are LNHDA and SQIVND (reference sequence). This CDR3 spans 15 amino acids. With 4 bases removed from V and 0 bases from J, the gap between germline ends came to 13 bases. The CDR3 region is CASSTYIGTSYEQYF. CDR3 DNA sequence: TGTGCCAGTAGTACTTACATTGGAACCTCCTACGAGCAGTACTTC.